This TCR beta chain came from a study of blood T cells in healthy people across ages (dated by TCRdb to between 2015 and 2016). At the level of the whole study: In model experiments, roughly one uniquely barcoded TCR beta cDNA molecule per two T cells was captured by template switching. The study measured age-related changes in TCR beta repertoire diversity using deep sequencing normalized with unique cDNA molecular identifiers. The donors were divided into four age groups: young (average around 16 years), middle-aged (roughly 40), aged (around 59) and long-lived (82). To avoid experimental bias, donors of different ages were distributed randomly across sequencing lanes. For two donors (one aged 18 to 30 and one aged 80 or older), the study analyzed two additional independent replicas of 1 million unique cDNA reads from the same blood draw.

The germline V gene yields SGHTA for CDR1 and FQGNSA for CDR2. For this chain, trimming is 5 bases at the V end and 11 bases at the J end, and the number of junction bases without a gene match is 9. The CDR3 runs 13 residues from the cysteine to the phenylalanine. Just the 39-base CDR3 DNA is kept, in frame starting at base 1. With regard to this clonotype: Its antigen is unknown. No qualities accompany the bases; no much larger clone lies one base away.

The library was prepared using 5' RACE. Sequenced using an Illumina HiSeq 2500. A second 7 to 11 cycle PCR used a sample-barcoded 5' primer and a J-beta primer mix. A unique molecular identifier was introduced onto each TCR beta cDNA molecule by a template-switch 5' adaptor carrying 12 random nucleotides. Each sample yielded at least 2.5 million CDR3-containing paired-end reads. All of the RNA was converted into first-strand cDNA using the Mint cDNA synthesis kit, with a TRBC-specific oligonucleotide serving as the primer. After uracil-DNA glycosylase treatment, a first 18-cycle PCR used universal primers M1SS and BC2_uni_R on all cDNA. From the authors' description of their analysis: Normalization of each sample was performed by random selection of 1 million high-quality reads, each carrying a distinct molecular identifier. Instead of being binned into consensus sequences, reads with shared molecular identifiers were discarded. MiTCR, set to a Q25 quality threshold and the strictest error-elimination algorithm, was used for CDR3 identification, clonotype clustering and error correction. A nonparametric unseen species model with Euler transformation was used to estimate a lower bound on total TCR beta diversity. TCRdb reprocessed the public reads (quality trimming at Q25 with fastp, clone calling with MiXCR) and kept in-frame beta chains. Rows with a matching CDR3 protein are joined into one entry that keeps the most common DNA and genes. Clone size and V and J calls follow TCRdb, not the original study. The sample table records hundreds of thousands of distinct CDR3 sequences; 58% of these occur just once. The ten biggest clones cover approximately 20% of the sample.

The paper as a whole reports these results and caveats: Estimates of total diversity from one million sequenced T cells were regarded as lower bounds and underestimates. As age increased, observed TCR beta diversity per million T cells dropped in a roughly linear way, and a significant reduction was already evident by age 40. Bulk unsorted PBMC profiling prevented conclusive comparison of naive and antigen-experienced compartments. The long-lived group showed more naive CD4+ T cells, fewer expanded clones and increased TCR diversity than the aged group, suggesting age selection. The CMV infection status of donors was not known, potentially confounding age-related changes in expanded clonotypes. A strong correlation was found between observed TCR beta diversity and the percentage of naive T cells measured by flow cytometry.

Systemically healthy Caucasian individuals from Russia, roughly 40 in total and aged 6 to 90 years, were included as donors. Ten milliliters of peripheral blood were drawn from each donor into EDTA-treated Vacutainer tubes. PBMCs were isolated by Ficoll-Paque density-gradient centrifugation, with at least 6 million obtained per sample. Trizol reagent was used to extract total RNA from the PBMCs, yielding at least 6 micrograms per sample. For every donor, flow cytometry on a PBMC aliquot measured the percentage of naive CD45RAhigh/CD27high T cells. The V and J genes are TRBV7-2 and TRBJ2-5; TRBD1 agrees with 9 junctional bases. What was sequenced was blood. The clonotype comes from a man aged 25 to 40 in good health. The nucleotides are TGTGCCAGCAGCATCCGGGACAGGGAGAAGCAGTACTTC. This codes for CASSIRDREKQYF.